The sequence of this T cell receptor beta chain was determined in a study of T-cell memory formation after mild COVID-19. TCRdb recomputed calls from the 5' RACE reads with MiXCR, one row per CDR3 protein. The table shows just under 550,000 distinct CDR3 sequences, with about a fifth occurring only once. This clonotype was seen at least ten times. Trimming took 3 bases from V and 4 from J, leaving 10 bases between them. The length of the CDR3 is 15 residues. Germline V gene data show CDR1 as SGHTA and CDR2 as FQGTGA. The sequenced sample consisted of PBMCs or a T cell subset sorted from them (not recorded which). The chain has TRBV7-3 and TRBJ1-6; D is unclear. This TCR derives from an adult woman who had mild COVID-19 (a few samples of this study predate the infection). Cell type and time point are not known. CDR3 sequence reads: CASSFRARYNSPLHF. DNA of the CDR3: TGTGCCAGCAGCTTCCGAGCCCGTTATAATTCACCCCTCCACTTT.